The 24 T cell receptor beta chains below all came from one sample that was sequenced in a study of OX40 agonist ivuxolimab in advanced cancers. The data were produced by immunoSEQ multiplex PCR, yet TCRdb's version contains in-frame clones alone and is incomplete. Among about 79,000 clones, around 92% were seen once, and the ten largest hold approximately 7.7%. Here the sequenced sample was CD4+ or CD8+ T cells sorted from blood, taken in a trial of the OX40 agonist ivuxolimab. The receptors here all came from an adult with an advanced solid tumor such as melanoma, head and neck, liver or kidney cancer.

The rearrangement links TRBV4-1 to TRBJ2-7; TRBD2 agrees at 8 bases. The length of the CDR3 is 18 residues. The V and J ends lost 0 bases and 0 bases, in that order; junction bases with no gene match: 10. In germline, CDR1 is MGHRA, CDR2 YSYEKL. CDR3 protein: CASSQDFVGLESSYEQYF. CDR3 DNA: TGCGCCAGCAGCCAAGATTTCGTGGGACTAGAAAGCTCCTACGAGCAGTACTTC.

V is TRBV27 and J is TRBJ1-2; the D gene is possibly TRBD1 (5 bases). This CDR3 contains 13 residues. Trimming took off 5 bases at V and 9 bases at J, with 16 bases between the two ends. Germline loops: CDR1 MNHEY, CDR2 SMNVEV (reference sequence). CDR3 in DNA: TGTGCCAGCAGTCCAAGGACTTGGGGGAGCTACACCTTC. Translated, it gives CASSPRTWGSYTF.

The chain is built from TRBV28 and TRBJ2-5, with TRBD2 identical over 13 bases. Trimming took 6 bases from V and 5 from J; bases not matched to a gene: 12. CDR1 is MDHEN and CDR2 is SYDVKM in the germline V gene. CDR3 length equals 17 residues. The CDR3 DNA follows: TGTGCCAGCAGGAGAACTGGACTAGCGGGAGTGAAGGAGACCCAGTACTTC. It encodes CASRRTGLAGVKETQYF.

Here the CDR3 reads CASSPSGGPAYGYTF. The CDR3 DNA is TGTGCCAGCAGTCCCAGTGGGGGGCCGGCCTATGGCTACACCTTC. V is TRBV28 and J is TRBJ1-2; possibly TRBD1 for D (6 bases). The CDR3 runs 15 residues. V lost 5 bases to trimming and J lost 4 bases, with 17 bases between them. The germline gives CDR1 MDHEN, CDR2 SYDVKM.

The chain combines TRBV28 with TRBJ1-1; a weak D match, TRBD1 (5 bases). The V and J ends lost 5 bases and 7 bases respectively, with 14 bases between them. Germline V CDR1 and CDR2: MDHEN, SYDVKM. This CDR3 is 13 amino acids long. CDR3 region: CASSLFAGGEAFF. The CDR3 DNA is TGTGCCAGCAGTCTCTTTGCGGGGGGTGAAGCTTTCTTT.

The table lists this clone with a count of one. In DNA, the CDR3 is TGTGCCACCAGCGCACGGACAGGGAACACTGAAGCTTTCTTT. It yields the protein CATSARTGNTEAFF. J is TRBJ1-1 and V is TRBV15, with 7 bases fitting TRBD1. Germline CDR1 LNHNV, CDR2 YYDKDF (reference sequence). With 5 bases clipped from V and 1 base from J, the junction kept 4 bases outside the gene matches. The CDR3 loop spans 14 amino acids.

This chain joins TRBV9 and TRBJ2-2; no firm D call. The CDR3 runs to 13 residues. The germline CDR1 and CDR2 sequences are SGDLS and YYNGEE. Trimming pared 7 bases from V and 1 base from J, leaving 8 bases between. CDR3 DNA: TGTGCCAGCGAAGCAGGGAACACCGGGGAGCTGTTTTTT. Translation gives CASEAGNTGELFF.

This clone showed up just once. The rearrangement joins TRBV2 to TRBJ2-7, with unresolved D. This CDR3 region has 15 residues. CDR1 and CDR2 from the germline V gene are SNHLY and FYNNEI. V lost 0 bases and J lost 0, with 9 bases in between. The CDR3 loop is CASSEARTASYEQYF. CDR3 nucleotide sequence: TGTGCCAGCAGTGAAGCGCGGACGGCCTCCTACGAGCAGTACTTC.

V and J are TRBV18 and TRBJ1-2; D is perhaps TRBD1 (6 bases). The CDR3 length is 14 residues. Germline V gene data show CDR1 as KGHSH and CDR2 as LQKENI. CDR3 in DNA: TGTGCTTCATTCGGCGGGGGCTTCGGGGATGGCTACACCTTC. Residues: CASFGGGFGDGYTF.

This chain connects TRBV2 to TRBJ2-2, with TRBD2 identical over 9 bases. This CDR3 has 16 amino acids. The germline CDR1 and CDR2 sequences are SNHLY and FYNNEI. After removal of 6 bases from V and 6 bases from J, the junction contained 11 bases not matched to a gene. CDR3: CASRFLAGPGAGELFF. DNA for the CDR3: TGTGCCAGCAGATTTCTAGCGGGACCCGGGGCCGGGGAGCTGTTTTTT. The full variable domain, rest sourced from reference TRBV2 and TRBJ2-2, is EPEVTQTPSHQVTQMGQEVILRCVPISNHLYFYWYRQILGQKVEFLVSFYNNEISEKSEIFDDQFSVERPDGSNFTLKIRSTKLEDSAMYFCASRFLAGPGAGELFFGEGSRLTVL.

This chain joins TRBV30 and TRBJ2-1; D remains unclear. The CDR3 is 12 residues long. V was trimmed by 3 bases and J by 8 bases, leaving 11 bases between them. Germline V lookup: CDR1 GTSNPN, CDR2 SVGIG (reference sequence). The CDR3: CAWRRYSDEQFF. The CDR3 DNA reads TGTGCCTGGAGGCGTTACAGCGATGAGCAGTTCTTC.

The chain carries TRBV29-1 and TRBJ2-7; D might be TRBD1 (6 bases). The CDR3 contains 11 residues. Germline CDR1 reads SQVTM; CDR2 reads ANQGSEA. V lost 6 bases and J lost 6, with 12 bases in between. CDR3 coding DNA: TGCAGCGTAGAACAGGGACGCGAGCAGTACTTC. It codes for CSVEQGREQYF.

The chain has TRBV27 and TRBJ1-5; no definite D call. The CDR3 has 15 residues. Looked up from germline, CDR1 is MNHEY and CDR2 is SMNVEV (reference sequence). Deletions cut 1 base from V and 5 bases from J, with 12 bases between. The DNA for the CDR3 is TGTGCCAGCAGTTTATTTTCCAGGACGGATCAGCCCCAGCATTTT. Its protein is CASSLFSRTDQPQHF.

V gene TRBV27 combines with J gene TRBJ2-3; TRBD1 matches at 12 bases. The CDR3 has 16 residues. Trimming at V came to 5 bases and at J to 2 bases, leaving 5 bases not matched to a gene. Germline CDR1 is MNHEY and CDR2 is SMNVEV (reference sequence). The CDR3 loop is CASSRDRGQVTDTQYF. The CDR3 DNA reads TGTGCCAGCAGTCGGGACAGGGGGCAGGTCACAGATACGCAGTATTTT.

The rearrangement uses TRBV27 and TRBJ2-1; 8 bases match TRBD2. V trimming: 5 bases; J trimming: 2 bases; junction bases outside the gene matches: 2. Germline V gene sequence: CDR1 MNHEY, CDR2 SMNVEV (reference sequence). The CDR3 loop spans 14 amino acids. This CDR3 reads CASSRAGAYNEQFF. The CDR3 DNA reads as TGTGCCAGCAGTCGAGCGGGAGCCTACAATGAGCAGTTCTTC.

This clone was seen a handful of times. The chain carries TRBV2 and TRBJ1-1, with a tentative D call TRBD1 (5 bases). The CDR3 consists of 14 residues. Trimming took off 5 bases at V and 0 bases at J, with 10 bases between the two ends. Germline V lookup: CDR1 SNHLY, CDR2 FYNNEI. In DNA form, the CDR3 reads TGTGCCAGCAGTAGGAGGGGTGTGAACACTGAAGCTTTCTTT. Its translation is CASSRRGVNTEAFF.

The gene calls are TRBV2 and TRBJ2-7, with TRBD2 as a possible D gene (5 bases). This CDR3 comprises 14 residues. CDR1 SNHLY and CDR2 FYNNEI come from the germline V gene. Trimming cost V 8 bases and J 1 base, with 15 bases left between them. CDR3 amino acids: CASDLSGLSYEQYF. The CDR3 DNA follows: TGTGCCAGCGACCTATCGGGGTTGTCCTACGAGCAGTACTTC.

This clone was recorded only once. The chain recombines TRBV25-1 with TRBJ2-1, with D tentatively TRBD1 (5 bases). V was pared by 7 bases and J by 6 bases, with 7 bases between. The CDR3 is 11 amino acids. Germline V gene data show CDR1 as MGHDK and CDR2 as SYGVNS. The chain's CDR3 is CASTGFNEQFF. The CDR3 region has the DNA TGTGCCAGCACAGGGTTCAATGAGCAGTTCTTC.

The V gene is TRBV28, the J gene TRBJ2-1; possible D gene TRBD2, 6 bases. V shed 8 bases and J shed 5 bases, with 16 bases lying between them. The CDR3 runs to 14 residues. CDR1 and CDR2 (germline): MDHEN, SYDVKM. CDR3 protein: CASPPPGVNNEQFF. CDR3 sequence (DNA): TGTGCCAGCCCCCCTCCGGGGGTCAACAATGAGCAGTTCTTC.

This sequence joins TRBV19 and TRBJ1-1; weak D call: TRBD1 (6 bases). Deletions cut 3 bases from V and 4 bases from J, with 21 bases between. The V gene's germline CDR1 is LNHDA and CDR2 SQIVND (reference sequence). CDR3 length: 17 amino acids. The CDR3 nucleotides are TGTGCCAGTAGTATCGTCTCACCGATGGGAGGGGGCACTGAAGCTTTCTTT. Protein product: CASSIVSPMGGGTEAFF.

The chain employs TRBV11-3 and TRBJ2-1; 9 positions agree with TRBD2. The CDR3 is made up of 17 amino acids. The germline V gene encodes CDR1 SGHNT and CDR2 YENEEA. The junction had 9 bases not matched to a gene; V was cut back by 5 bases and J by 1 base. CDR3 protein: CASSARGLAGSYNEQFF. The CDR3 coding sequence is TGTGCCAGCAGCGCAAGAGGTCTAGCGGGGTCCTACAATGAGCAGTTCTTC. Full variable domain (remainder filled in from reference TRBV11-3 and TRBJ2-1): EAGVVQSPRYKIIEKKQPVAFWCNPISGHNTLYWYLQNLGQGPELLIRYENEEAVDDSQLPKDRFSAERLKGVDSTLKIQPAELGDSAVYLCASSARGLAGSYNEQFFGPGTRLTVL.

The chain links TRBV23-1 to TRBJ2-1, with D maybe TRBD1 (7 bases). TRBV23-1 is an open reading frame whose function is uncertain. Trimming stripped 3 bases from V and 6 bases from J, with 21 bases between. This CDR3 has 17 residues. The CDR3 region has the DNA TGCGCCAGCAGTCACCTCGACAGGGTAGGAGGGAGCAATGAGCAGTTCTTC. Protein sequence: CASSHLDRVGGSNEQFF.

The V gene is TRBV6-5, the J gene TRBJ2-5, with 9 bases that match TRBD1. Unmatched junction bases numbered 10, after V lost 6 bases and J lost 5 bases. Germline-derived CDR1 and CDR2 are MNHEY and SVGAGI. This CDR3 contains 15 residues. The CDR3 nucleotides read TGTGCCAGCAGCCCCCCCGGGACAGGGAGTGAGACCCAGTACTTC. Its protein is CASSPPGTGSETQYF.

The genes are TRBV28 and TRBJ1-6, with a tentative D call TRBD1 (5 bases). Trimming removed 7 bases at V and 10 bases at J, with 11 bases between. CDR3 length: 12 residues. Germline V gives CDR1 MDHEN, CDR2 SYDVKM. The CDR3 DNA sequence: TGTGCCAGCACCGGAGGGGTCTCACCCCTCCACTTT. This translates into CASTGGVSPLHF.